A selection of T cell receptor beta chains follows, all from one sample in a study of T-cell memory formation after mild COVID-19. One entry per CDR3 protein, called by TCRdb with MiXCR from the 5' RACE reads. The sample lists 350,000 or so distinct CDR3 sequences, 21% occurring once. The sequencing sample was made of PBMCs or a T cell subset sorted from them (not recorded which). These receptors all come from an adult woman who had mild COVID-19 (a few samples of this study predate the infection). Cell type and time point are not known. Each CDR3 is given with its conserved first and last residue. A D gene is named only where the DNA matches it firmly. Size is stated for part of the rows, as once, few or many counts, or as a class when the clone is expanded.

>TRBV27|TRBJ2-7|.|.
TGTGCCAGCAGTTTATCGGCAGCCTTTTCCTACGAGCAGTACTTC
CASSLSAAFSYEQYF
>TRBV12-3/TRBV12-4|TRBJ2-1|few|.
TGTGCCATCAGCGACCTAGGGTACAATGAGCAGTTCTTC
CAISDLGYNEQFF
>TRBV24-1|TRBJ2-5|few|.
TGTGCCACCAGTGATACCCGGCGGCCCCAAGAGACCCAGTACTTC
CATSDTRRPQETQYF
>TRBV3-1|TRBJ1-4|many|TRBD1
TGTGCCAGCAGCCAGTACAGGGGGCGTAATGAAAAACTGTTTTTT
CASSQYRGRNEKLFF
>TRBV30|TRBJ1-5|.|.
TGTGCCTGGAGTCTTGGGAGCGGTGCCCAGCATTTT
CAWSLGSGAQHF
>TRBV12-3/TRBV12-4|TRBJ2-2|.|TRBD1
TGTGCCAGCAGCCAGGGACAGGGAGTTACCGGGGAGCTGTTTTTT
CASSQGQGVTGELFF
>TRBV7-3|TRBJ2-1|few|TRBD1
TGTGCCAGCGCCTCCGGGACAGGGTATACAAATGAGCAGTTCTTC
CASASGTGYTNEQFF
>TRBV30|TRBJ1-1|few|.
TGTGCCTGGAGAGGCGCAGGGTCGGGAGCTTTCTTT
CAWRGAGSGAFF
>TRBV7-9|TRBJ2-2|once|TRBD2
TGTGCCAGCAGACTAGCGGGAGGTGCCGCCGGGGAGCTGTTTTTT
CASRLAGGAAGELFF
>TRBV2|TRBJ2-2|few|.
TGTGCCAGCAGTGGAGCCTCGGGGCGGGGCGGGGAGCTGTTTTTT
CASSGASGRGGELFF
>TRBV5-1|TRBJ2-7|.|.
TGCGCCAGCAGCTCCCGACAAACGTACTACGAGCAGTACTTC
CASSSRQTYYEQYF
>TRBV7-8|TRBJ2-5|few|.
TGTGCCAGCAGCGCTTACGAAGAGACCCAGTACTTC
CASSAYEETQYF
>TRBV3-1|TRBJ2-5|.|.
TGTGCCAGCAGCCAAGCGGCAGGGACGTTCCAAGAGACCCAGTACTTC
CASSQAAGTFQETQYF
>TRBV7-2|TRBJ2-7|.|.
TGTGCCAGCAGCGAGCGCACCTACGAGCAGTACTTC
CASSERTYEQYF
>TRBV12-3/TRBV12-4|TRBJ1-2|few|.
TGTGCCAGCAGCTTGGACAAGAACTATGGCTACACCTTC
CASSLDKNYGYTF
>TRBV4-2|TRBJ1-1|few|.
TGTGCCAGCGTTCGGAACACTGAAGCTTTCTTT
CASVRNTEAFF
>TRBV5-1|TRBJ2-2|many|.
TGCGCCAGCAGCTCGCGGGCGCCGAACACCGGGGAGCTGTTTTTT
CASSSRAPNTGELFF
>TRBV11-2|TRBJ2-7|.|.
TGTGCCAGCAGCCGCTTTGGGGGAAGAGAGCAGTACTTC
CASSRFGGREQYF
>TRBV10-3|TRBJ2-1|.|.
TGTGCCATCAGTTTCGGGACGAGCGACAATGAGCAGTTCTTC
CAISFGTSDNEQFF
>TRBV7-8|TRBJ1-4|.|.
TGTGCCAGCAGCTTAGGAAGAGGAACTAATGAAAAACTGTTTTTT
CASSLGRGTNEKLFF